At least ten counts were recorded for the clone carrying this TCR beta chain. No antigen is known for it. This record belongs to a study of response to subunit inactivated influenza vaccine. Whole-study results and caveats: Few new T cells, the authors suggested, are recruited by each seasonal influenza vaccination.

Germline V gives CDR1 SQVTM, CDR2 ANQGSEA. This CDR3 is 17 amino acids long. V lost 2 bases and J lost 2; bases outside the gene matches: 7. MiXCR, applied by TCRdb to the RT-PCR reads, yields one record per CDR3 protein. The table records about 500,000 distinct CDR3 sequences, 6.5% to 8% of them present only once. The sequence derives from a man between 50 and 75 years old who received an inactivated influenza vaccine. The sample was PBMCs from blood, taken less than 30 months after vaccination. J is TRBJ2-7 and V is TRBV29-1, with 15 bases aligning to TRBD2. CDR3 in amino acids: CSVENPGLAGGPYEQYF. CDR3 in DNA: TGCAGCGTTGAAAATCCGGGACTAGCGGGAGGCCCCTACGAGCAGTACTTC.